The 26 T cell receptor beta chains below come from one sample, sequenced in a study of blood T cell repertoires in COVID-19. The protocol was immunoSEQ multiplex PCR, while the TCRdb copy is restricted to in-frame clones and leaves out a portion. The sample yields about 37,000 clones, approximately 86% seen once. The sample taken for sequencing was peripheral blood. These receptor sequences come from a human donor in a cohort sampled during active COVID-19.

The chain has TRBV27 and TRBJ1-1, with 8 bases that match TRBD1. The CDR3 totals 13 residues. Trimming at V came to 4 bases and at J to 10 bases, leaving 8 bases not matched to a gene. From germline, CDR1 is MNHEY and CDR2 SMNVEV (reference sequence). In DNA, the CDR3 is TGTGCCAGCAGTTCTCAGGGGGCAGTGGGAGCTTTCTTT. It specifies CASSSQGAVGAFF.

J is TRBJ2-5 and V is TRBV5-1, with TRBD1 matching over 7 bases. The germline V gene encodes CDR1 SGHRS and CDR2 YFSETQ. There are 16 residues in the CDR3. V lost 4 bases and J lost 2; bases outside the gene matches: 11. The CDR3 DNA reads TGCGCCAGCAGCCAGGGCGCCGGGACAGTACAAGAGACCCAGTACTTC. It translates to CASSQGAGTVQETQYF.

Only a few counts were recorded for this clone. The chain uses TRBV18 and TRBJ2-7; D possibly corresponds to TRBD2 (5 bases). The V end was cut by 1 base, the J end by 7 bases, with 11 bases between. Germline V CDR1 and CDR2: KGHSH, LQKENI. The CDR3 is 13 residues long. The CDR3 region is CASSPLEQREQYF. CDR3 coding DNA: TGTGCCAGCTCACCACTCGAACAGCGGGAGCAGTACTTC. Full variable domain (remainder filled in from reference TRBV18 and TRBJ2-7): NAGVMQNPRHLVRRRGQEARLRCSPMKGHSHVYWYRQLPEEGLKFMVYLQKENIIDESGMPKERFSAEFPKEGPSILRIQQVVRGDSAAYFCASSPLEQREQYFGPGTRLTVT.

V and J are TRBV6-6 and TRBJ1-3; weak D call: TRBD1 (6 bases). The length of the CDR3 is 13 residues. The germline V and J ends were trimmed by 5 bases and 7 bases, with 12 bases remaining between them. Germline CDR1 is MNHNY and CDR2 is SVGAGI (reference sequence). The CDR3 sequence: CASSPTGSNTIYF. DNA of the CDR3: TGTGCCAGCAGTCCCACAGGGAGCAACACCATATATTTT.

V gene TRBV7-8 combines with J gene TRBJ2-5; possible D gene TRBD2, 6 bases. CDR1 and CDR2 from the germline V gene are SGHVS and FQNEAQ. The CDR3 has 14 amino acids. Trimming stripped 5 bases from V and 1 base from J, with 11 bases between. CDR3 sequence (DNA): TGTGCCAGCAGCCTGGGAGCGGGCCAAGAGACCCAGTACTTC. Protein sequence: CASSLGAGQETQYF.

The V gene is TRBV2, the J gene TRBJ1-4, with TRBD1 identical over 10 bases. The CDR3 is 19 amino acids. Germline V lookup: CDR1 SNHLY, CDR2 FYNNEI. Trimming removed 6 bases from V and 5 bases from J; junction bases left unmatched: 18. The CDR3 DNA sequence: TGTGCCAGCAGGGAGCCTTATGGGACAGGGGAAGGAAACAATGAAAAACTGTTTTTT. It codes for CASREPYGTGEGNNEKLFF.

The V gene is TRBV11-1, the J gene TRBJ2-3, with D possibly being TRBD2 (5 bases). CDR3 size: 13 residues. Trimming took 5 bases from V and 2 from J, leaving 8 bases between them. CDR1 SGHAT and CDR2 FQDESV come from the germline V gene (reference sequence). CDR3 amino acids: CASSRRLTDTQYF. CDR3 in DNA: TGTGCCAGCAGCCGGAGGCTCACAGATACGCAGTATTTT.

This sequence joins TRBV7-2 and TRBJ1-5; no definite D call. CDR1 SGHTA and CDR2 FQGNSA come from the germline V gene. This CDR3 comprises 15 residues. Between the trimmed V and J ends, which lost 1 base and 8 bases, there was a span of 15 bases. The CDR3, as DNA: TGTGCCAGCAGCTTAGAGTTTCTCCGGGGTGAGCCCCAGCATTTT. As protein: CASSLEFLRGEPQHF.

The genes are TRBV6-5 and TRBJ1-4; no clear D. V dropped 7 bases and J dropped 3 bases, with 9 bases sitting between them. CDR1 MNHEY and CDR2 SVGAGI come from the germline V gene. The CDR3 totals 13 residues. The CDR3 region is CASKSGANEKLFF. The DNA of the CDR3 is TGTGCCAGCAAATCCGGGGCTAATGAAAAACTGTTTTTT.

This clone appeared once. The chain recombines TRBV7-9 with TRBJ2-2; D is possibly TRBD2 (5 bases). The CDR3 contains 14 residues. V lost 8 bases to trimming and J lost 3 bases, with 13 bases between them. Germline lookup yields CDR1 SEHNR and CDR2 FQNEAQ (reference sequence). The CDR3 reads CASQGRFDTGELFF. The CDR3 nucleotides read TGTGCCAGCCAAGGGAGATTTGACACCGGGGAGCTGTTTTTT.

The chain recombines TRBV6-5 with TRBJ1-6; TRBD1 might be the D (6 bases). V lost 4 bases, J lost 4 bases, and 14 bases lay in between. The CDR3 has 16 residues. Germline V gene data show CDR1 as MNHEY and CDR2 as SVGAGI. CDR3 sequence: CASSSKGQPYNSPLHF. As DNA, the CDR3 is TGTGCCAGCAGTTCGAAAGGACAGCCTTATAATTCACCCCTCCACTTT.

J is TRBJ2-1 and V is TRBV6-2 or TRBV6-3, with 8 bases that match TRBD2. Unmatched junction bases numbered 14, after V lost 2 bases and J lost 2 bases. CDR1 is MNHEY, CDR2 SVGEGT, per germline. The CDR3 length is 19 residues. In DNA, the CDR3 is TGTGCCAGCAGTTACCTCTCGGGAGGGAACTTATTTGCCTACAATGAGCAGTTCTTC. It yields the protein CASSYLSGGNLFAYNEQFF.

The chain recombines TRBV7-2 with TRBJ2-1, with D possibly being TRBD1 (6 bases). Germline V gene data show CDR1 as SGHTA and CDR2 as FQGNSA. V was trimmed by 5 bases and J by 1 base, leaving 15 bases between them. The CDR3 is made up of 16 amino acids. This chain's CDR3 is CASSPQGMTSYNEQFF. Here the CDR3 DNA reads TGTGCCAGCAGCCCCCAGGGGATGACGTCCTACAATGAGCAGTTCTTC.

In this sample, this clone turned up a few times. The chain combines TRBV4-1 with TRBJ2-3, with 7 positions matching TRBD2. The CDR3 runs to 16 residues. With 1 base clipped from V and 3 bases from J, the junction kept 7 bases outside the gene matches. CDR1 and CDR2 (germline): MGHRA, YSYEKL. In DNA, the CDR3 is TGCGCCAGCAGCCAAGTCTACCGCGGGGGAACAGATACGCAGTATTTT. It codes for CASSQVYRGGTDTQYF.

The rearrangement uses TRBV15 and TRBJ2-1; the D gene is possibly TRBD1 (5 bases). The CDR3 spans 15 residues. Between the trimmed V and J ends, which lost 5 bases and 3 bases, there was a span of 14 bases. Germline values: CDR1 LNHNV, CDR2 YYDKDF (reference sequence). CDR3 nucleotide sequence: TGTGCCACCAGCCTCAGGGTGGGTAGCTACAATGAGCAGTTCTTC. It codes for CATSLRVGSYNEQFF.

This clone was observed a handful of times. CDR3 in DNA: TGTGCCAGTAGTATAGAAGGCCCAGGGCCGAACTATGGCTACACCTTC. This gives the protein CASSIEGPGPNYGYTF. The gene calls are TRBV19 and TRBJ1-2; tentatively, D is TRBD1 (5 bases). The V end lost 0 bases, the J end lost 2 bases, and 13 bases lay between the germline ends. Germline loops: CDR1 LNHDA, CDR2 SQIVND (reference sequence). The CDR3 is 16 residues long.

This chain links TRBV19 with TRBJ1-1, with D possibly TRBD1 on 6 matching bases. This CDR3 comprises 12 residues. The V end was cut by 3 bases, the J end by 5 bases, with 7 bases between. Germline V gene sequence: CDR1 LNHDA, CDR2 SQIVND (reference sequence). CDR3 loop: CASSITGTEAFF. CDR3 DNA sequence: TGTGCCAGTAGTATTACAGGGACTGAAGCTTTCTTT. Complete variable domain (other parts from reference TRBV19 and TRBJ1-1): DGGITQSPKYLFRKEGQNVTLSCEQNLNHDAMYWYRQDPGQGLRLIYYSQIVNDFQKGDIAEGYSVSREKKESFPLTVTSAQKNPTAFYLCASSITGTEAFFGQGTRLTVV.

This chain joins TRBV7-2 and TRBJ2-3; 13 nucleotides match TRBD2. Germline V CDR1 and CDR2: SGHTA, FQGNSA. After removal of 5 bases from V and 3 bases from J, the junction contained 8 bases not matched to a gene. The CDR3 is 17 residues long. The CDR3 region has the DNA TGTGCCAGCAGCCCGCACGGACTAGCGGGAGTTACAGATACGCAGTATTTT. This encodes CASSPHGLAGVTDTQYF.

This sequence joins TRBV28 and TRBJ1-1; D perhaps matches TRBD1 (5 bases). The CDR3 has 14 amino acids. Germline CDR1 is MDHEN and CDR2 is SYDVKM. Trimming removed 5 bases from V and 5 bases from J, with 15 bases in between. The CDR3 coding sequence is TGTGCCAGCAGTCTCCGGGGGGAGTGGACTGAAGCTTTCTTT. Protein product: CASSLRGEWTEAFF.

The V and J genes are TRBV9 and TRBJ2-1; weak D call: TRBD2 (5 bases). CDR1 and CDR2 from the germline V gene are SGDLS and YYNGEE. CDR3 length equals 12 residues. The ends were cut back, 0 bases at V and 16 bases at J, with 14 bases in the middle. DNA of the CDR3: TGTGCCAGCAGCGTAGGGCCCCCCCCGGGATTCTTC. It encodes CASSVGPPPGFF.

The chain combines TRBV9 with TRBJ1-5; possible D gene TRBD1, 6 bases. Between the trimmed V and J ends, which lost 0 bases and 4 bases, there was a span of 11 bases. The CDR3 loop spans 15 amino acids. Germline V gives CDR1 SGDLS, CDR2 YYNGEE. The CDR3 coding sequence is TGTGCCAGCAGCGTAGAAGGACAGAATAATCAGCCCCAGCATTTT. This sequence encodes CASSVEGQNNQPQHF. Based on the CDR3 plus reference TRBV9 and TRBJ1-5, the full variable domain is DSGVTQTPKHLITATGQRVTLRCSPRSGDLSVYWYQQSLDQGLQFLIQYYNGEERAKGNILERFSAQQFPDLHSELNLSSLELGDSALYFCASSVEGQNNQPQHFGDGTRLSIL.

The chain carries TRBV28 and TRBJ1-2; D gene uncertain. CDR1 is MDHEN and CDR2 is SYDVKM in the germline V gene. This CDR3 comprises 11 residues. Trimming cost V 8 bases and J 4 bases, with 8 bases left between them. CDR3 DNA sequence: TGTGCCAGCTTCTCAGGCTATGGCTACACCTTC. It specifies CASFSGYGYTF.

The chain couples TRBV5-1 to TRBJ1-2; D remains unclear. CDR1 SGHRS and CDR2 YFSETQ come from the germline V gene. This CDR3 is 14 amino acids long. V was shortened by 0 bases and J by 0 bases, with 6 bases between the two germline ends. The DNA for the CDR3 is TGCGCCAGCAGCTTGGCCCTCCCTAACTATGGCTACACCTTC. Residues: CASSLALPNYGYTF.

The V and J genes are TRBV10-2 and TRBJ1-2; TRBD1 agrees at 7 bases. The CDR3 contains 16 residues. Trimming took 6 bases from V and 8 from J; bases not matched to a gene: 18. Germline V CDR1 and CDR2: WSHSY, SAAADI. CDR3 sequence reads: CASRERDSRPLLGYTF. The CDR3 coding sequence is TGCGCCAGCAGAGAGAGGGACAGTCGACCCCTATTAGGCTACACCTTC.

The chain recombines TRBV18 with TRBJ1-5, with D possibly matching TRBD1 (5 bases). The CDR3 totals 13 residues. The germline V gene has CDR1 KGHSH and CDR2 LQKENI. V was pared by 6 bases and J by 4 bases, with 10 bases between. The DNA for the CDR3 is TGTGCCAGCTCTAACGACAGAAATCAGCCCCAGCATTTT. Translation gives CASSNDRNQPQHF.

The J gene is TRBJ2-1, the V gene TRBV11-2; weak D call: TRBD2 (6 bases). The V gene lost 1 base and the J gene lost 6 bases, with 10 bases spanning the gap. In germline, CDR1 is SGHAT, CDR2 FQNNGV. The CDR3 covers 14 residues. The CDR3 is CASSLGLESNEQFF. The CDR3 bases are TGTGCCAGCAGCTTAGGACTAGAAAGCAATGAGCAGTTCTTC.